The next 25 T cell receptor beta chains were all read from a single sample in a study of blood T cell repertoires in COVID-19. Generated by immunoSEQ multiplex PCR, the TCRdb table keeps only in-frame clones and is missing some. This table holds 150,000 to 200,000 clones, about 83% found once. Sequenced: peripheral blood. These receptors all stem from a woman of 80 years or more with acute or convalescent COVID-19.

The chain employs TRBV4-1 and TRBJ1-2; 7 bases are shared with TRBD1. Germline CDR1 reads MGHRA; CDR2 reads YSYEKL. This CDR3 comprises 16 residues. J gave up 3 bases and V 1 base, and 8 bases lay outside the gene matches. CDR3 coding DNA: TGCGCCAGCAGCCAAGTTAAGGGGGCTTCAGACTATGGCTACACCTTC. Protein sequence: CASSQVKGASDYGYTF.

The V and J genes are TRBV21-1 and TRBJ1-1; no check of the table's D call, TRBD1, against the DNA was made. TRBV21-1 is flagged as a pseudogene. CDR3 size: 12 residues. CDR3 DNA sequence: TGTGCCAGCAGCTCTCACACCTTTGAAGCTTTCTTT. Translating it yields CASSSHTFEAFF.

This clone turned up a few times. V and J are TRBV2 and TRBJ1-2; D might be TRBD1 (6 bases). The CDR3 has 11 residues. The V gene lost 10 bases and the J gene lost 7 bases, with 13 bases spanning the gap. CDR1 and CDR2 (germline): SNHLY, FYNNEI. In nucleotides, the CDR3 is TGTGCCATCACGGACAGCTCTGGCTACACCTTC. Protein sequence: CAITDSSGYTF.

This rearrangement joins TRBV21-1 to TRBJ1-3; the DNA was not used to check the table's D call, TRBD1. TRBV21-1 is flagged as a pseudogene. The CDR3 sequence is 19 residues long. CDR3 in amino acids: CASSKCLLLRGPSGNTIYF. The CDR3 region has the DNA TGTGCCAGCAGCAAATGCCTACTACTCAGGGGACCCTCTGGAAACACCATATATTTT.

The J gene is TRBJ2-3, the V gene TRBV28, with TRBD2 identical over 14 bases. The V gene end was trimmed by 4 bases and the J gene end by 3 bases; junction bases not matched to a gene: 3. This CDR3 has 16 residues. Germline CDR1 and CDR2: MDHEN and SYDVKM. Here the CDR3 reads CASSSGLAGGTDTQYF. Here the CDR3 DNA reads TGTGCCAGCAGTTCTGGACTAGCGGGAGGAACAGATACGCAGTATTTT.

The table lists this clone with many counts. The V gene is TRBV13, the J gene TRBJ2-7; tentatively, D is TRBD1 (6 bases). The CDR3 has 15 residues. Germline CDR1 is PRHDT and CDR2 is FYEKMQ (reference sequence). Trimming pared 4 bases from V and 1 base from J, leaving 14 bases between. CDR3 amino acids: CASSSRGQGSYEQYF. CDR3 nucleotide sequence: TGTGCCAGCAGCTCCAGGGGTCAGGGATCCTACGAGCAGTACTTC.

This clone turned up a few times. The chain employs TRBV27 and TRBJ2-2; 13 bases fit TRBD2. The germline CDR1 and CDR2 sequences are MNHEY and SMNVEV (reference sequence). V gave up 6 bases and J gave up 6 bases; unmatched junction bases: 4. The CDR3 is 15 residues long. The chain's CDR3 is CASSGLAGVPGELFF. In DNA form, the CDR3 reads TGTGCCAGCAGCGGACTAGCGGGAGTCCCCGGGGAGCTGTTTTTT.

This sequence joins TRBV19 and TRBJ2-7; TRBD1 matches 8 bases. The CDR3 length is 16 residues. In germline, CDR1 is LNHDA, CDR2 SQIVND (reference sequence). V trimming: 5 bases; J trimming: 0 bases; junction bases outside the gene matches: 9. CDR3 residues: CASSSLPGQASYEQYF. Written as DNA, the CDR3 is TGTGCCAGTAGTTCCTTACCGGGACAGGCCTCCTACGAGCAGTACTTC.

The CDR3 reads CASSLWGGETQYF. The CDR3 region has the DNA TGTGCCAGCAGCCTCTGGGGGGGGGAGACCCAGTACTTC. The chain is built from TRBV6-6 and TRBJ2-5, with 7 bases that match TRBD2. J lost 5 bases, V lost 6 bases, and 6 bases had no gene match. The CDR3 has 13 amino acids. CDR1 and CDR2 (germline): MNHNY, SVGAGI (reference sequence).

V is TRBV30 and J is TRBJ1-2; D perhaps matches TRBD1 (5 bases). The germline CDR1 and CDR2 sequences are GTSNPN and SVGIG (reference sequence). Trimming took 0 bases from V and 4 from J, leaving 15 bases between them. This CDR3 is 15 amino acids long. In nucleotides, the CDR3 is TGTGCCTGGAGTGTACAGGACGCCCGGCTCTATGGCTACACCTTC. Protein: CAWSVQDARLYGYTF.

The V and J genes are TRBV27 and TRBJ2-7; 10 bases agree with TRBD1. The germline V gene encodes CDR1 MNHEY and CDR2 SMNVEV (reference sequence). J was trimmed by 3 bases and V by 1 base; bases with no gene match: 6. CDR3 length: 16 residues. The DNA for the CDR3 is TGTGCCAGCAGTTTATTGTGGGACAGGGGTCACTACGAGCAGTACTTC. This codes for CASSLLWDRGHYEQYF.

The rearrangement joins TRBV5-1 to TRBJ1-6; TRBD1 might be the D (6 bases). The V gene's germline CDR1 is SGHRS and CDR2 YFSETQ. The V end was cut by 0 bases, the J end by 7 bases, with 17 bases between. The CDR3 has 17 residues. The CDR3 protein is CASSLGAAGQSNSPLHF. CDR3 coding DNA: TGCGCCAGCAGCTTGGGAGCCGCCGGACAGAGCAATTCACCCCTCCACTTT.

This sequence joins TRBV5-1 and TRBJ1-4; unclear D gene. Germline V gives CDR1 SGHRS, CDR2 YFSETQ. The CDR3 loop spans 15 amino acids. Trimming removed 0 bases from V and 3 bases from J, with 9 bases in between. The CDR3 DNA follows: TGCGCCAGCAGCTTGGCGGGTACCGCTAATGAAAAACTGTTTTTT. Its protein is CASSLAGTANEKLFF. The entire variable domain, with the rest obtained from reference TRBV5-1 and TRBJ1-4, is as follows: KAGVTQTPRYLIKTRGQQVTLSCSPISGHRSVSWYQQTPGQGLQFLFEYFSETQRNKGNFPGRFSGRQFSNSRSEMNVSTLELGDSALYLCASSLAGTANEKLFFGSGTQLSVL.

V usage is TRBV5-1 and J usage is TRBJ2-3; 7 nucleotides match TRBD1. From germline, CDR1 is SGHRS and CDR2 YFSETQ. This CDR3 region has 17 residues. After removal of 4 bases from V and 1 base from J, the junction contained 12 bases not matched to a gene. This chain's CDR3 is CASSLTPKGAGTDTQYF. The CDR3, as DNA: TGCGCCAGCAGCCTCACCCCTAAGGGGGCTGGCACAGATACGCAGTATTTT. Full variable domain (outside the CDR3, taken from reference TRBV5-1 and TRBJ2-3): KAGVTQTPRYLIKTRGQQVTLSCSPISGHRSVSWYQQTPGQGLQFLFEYFSETQRNKGNFPGRFSGRQFSNSRSEMNVSTLELGDSALYLCASSLTPKGAGTDTQYFGPGTRLTVL.

This clone was seen more than once but under ten times. V usage is TRBV3-1 (or the pseudogene TRBV3-2) and J usage is TRBJ1-2; 7 bases are shared with TRBD1. The CDR3 runs to 15 residues. J lost 2 bases, V lost 4 bases, and 7 bases had no gene match. The germline gives CDR1 LGHDT, CDR2 YNNKEL (reference sequence). The CDR3 coding sequence is TGTGCCAGCAGCCCTTGGGACAGCAGAAACTATGGCTACACCTTC. Amino acid sequence: CASSPWDSRNYGYTF.

The V gene is TRBV18, the J gene TRBJ1-4; 7 positions agree with TRBD1. V lost 3 bases to trimming and J lost 1 base; unmatched junction nucleotides: 11. This CDR3 has 18 residues. CDR1 KGHSH and CDR2 LQKENI come from the germline V gene. CDR3 in amino acids: CASSPLTGRGGTNEKLFF. CDR3 coding DNA: TGTGCCAGCTCACCCTTGACAGGGAGAGGCGGAACTAATGAAAAACTGTTTTTT.

V and J are TRBV5-1 and TRBJ2-1, with 10 bases fitting TRBD1. CDR1 and CDR2 from the germline V gene are SGHRS and YFSETQ. This CDR3 contains 14 residues. J lost 7 bases, V lost 3 bases, and 4 bases had no gene match. CDR3 nucleotide sequence: TGCGCCAGCAGCTCGGGACAGGGGAGGAATGAGCAGTTCTTC. As protein: CASSSGQGRNEQFF.

The rearrangement uses TRBV5-6 and TRBJ1-2, with 7 bases aligning to TRBD1. The length of the CDR3 is 14 residues. Trimming at V came to 0 bases and at J to 6 bases, leaving 5 bases not matched to a gene. Germline CDR1 and CDR2: SGHDT and YYEEEE. The chain's CDR3 is CASSLEDRAHGYTF. CDR3 bases: TGTGCCAGCAGCTTGGAAGACAGGGCGCATGGCTACACCTTC.

The V gene is TRBV28, the J gene TRBJ1-1; maybe TRBD1 (6 bases). Looked up from germline, CDR1 is MDHEN and CDR2 is SYDVKM. Deletions cut 3 bases from V and 6 bases from J, with 14 bases between. The CDR3 extends over 14 amino acids. CDR3 nucleotides: TGTGCCAGCAGTTTTGACAGGATCACCGCTGAAGCTTTCTTT. Protein product: CASSFDRITAEAFF.

The chain combines TRBV11-2 with TRBJ1-1; no clear D. The ends were cut back, 3 bases at V and 1 base at J, with 9 bases in the middle. Germline V lookup: CDR1 SGHAT, CDR2 FQNNGV. This CDR3 has 14 residues. CDR3 in amino acids: CASSFGGSNTEAFF. CDR3 DNA sequence: TGTGCCAGCAGCTTCGGAGGCTCGAACACTGAAGCTTTCTTT.

Here the CDR3 DNA reads TGTGCCAGCAGGGCTCCGGGACTAGCAATCTACGAGCAGTACTTC. This gives the protein CASRAPGLAIYEQYF. This rearrangement joins TRBV28 to TRBJ2-7; the match to TRBD2 covers 9 bases. Germline assignment: CDR1 MDHEN and CDR2 SYDVKM. This CDR3 comprises 15 residues. Trimming at V came to 6 bases and at J to 3 bases, leaving 9 bases not matched to a gene.

CDR3 nucleotide sequence: TGTGCCAGCAGTTTATACGGGACAGGGGGCGAAAAATCAGGCTACACCTTC. It specifies CASSLYGTGGEKSGYTF. The chain links TRBV27 to TRBJ1-2; the match to TRBD1 covers 12 bases. This CDR3 has 17 residues. V dropped 1 base and J dropped 8; count of bases not matched to a gene: 11. Germline values: CDR1 MNHEY, CDR2 SMNVEV (reference sequence).

V usage is TRBV11-1 and J usage is TRBJ2-1, with 13 bases matching TRBD2. The CDR3 runs 15 residues. The J segment lost 5 bases and the V segment lost 5 bases, leaving 3 bases of the junction unmatched. Germline-derived CDR1 and CDR2 are SGHAT and FQDESV (reference sequence). CDR3 protein: CASSLLAGGDNEQFF. In DNA form, the CDR3 reads TGTGCCAGCAGCCTACTAGCGGGGGGGGACAATGAGCAGTTCTTC.

This chain links TRBV11-2 with TRBJ2-3, with D possibly TRBD2 on 6 matching bases. The V gene's germline CDR1 is SGHAT and CDR2 FQNNGV. Deletions cut 5 bases from V and 1 base from J, with 13 bases between. The CDR3 has 15 amino acids. For the CDR3, the DNA is TGTGCCAGCAGCGTCGGGGGAGTGGGCACAGATACGCAGTATTTT. Translating it yields CASSVGGVGTDTQYF.

In DNA form, the CDR3 reads TGCGCCAGCAGCAGGGACAGGGTCCCCTACGAGCAGTACTTC. This translates into CASSRDRVPYEQYF. The chain is built from TRBV5-1 and TRBJ2-7, with 9 bases fitting TRBD1. V was pared by 4 bases and J by 2 bases, with 4 bases of the junction left unmatched. Per germline, CDR1 SGHRS and CDR2 YFSETQ. The CDR3 has 14 residues.